What follows are 5 T cell receptor beta chains derived from one specimen sequenced in a study of read filtering for tumor transcriptome and immune sequencing. The library was built from roughly 400 ng RNA with molecular barcoded adaptors for alpha/delta and beta/gamma chains. TCRdb re-called the reads with MiXCR, one entry per CDR3 protein. The table includes roughly 69,000 distinct CDR3 sequences, approximately 14% detected once. The sequencing sample was made of a population of CD138-negative cells sorted from bone marrow. All receptors derive from a donor at least 40 years old with multiple myeloma.

The sample holds many counts of this clonotype. The chain has TRBV7-3 and TRBJ2-1, with 11 nucleotides matching TRBD2. In germline, CDR1 is SGHTA, CDR2 FQGTGA. This CDR3 is built from 16 residues. V lost 0 bases to trimming and J lost 7 bases; unmatched junction nucleotides: 5. The CDR3 sequence: CASSLTTSGSRNEQFF. CDR3 nucleotide sequence: TGTGCCAGCAGCTTAACTACTAGCGGGAGCCGGAATGAGCAGTTCTTC.

This chain joins TRBV2 and TRBJ2-7; 8 bases fit TRBD2. The CDR3 loop spans 17 amino acids. V dropped 0 bases and J dropped 6; count of bases not matched to a gene: 13. The germline V gene has CDR1 SNHLY and CDR2 FYNNEI. The DNA of the CDR3 is TGTGCCAGCAGTGAAGCTGGGGGGACTAGTCTTTTCGGCGAGCAGTACTTC. It yields the protein CASSEAGGTSLFGEQYF.

This clonotype was seen a handful of times. This chain links TRBV4-1 with TRBJ2-1; 15 positions match TRBD2. There are 18 residues in the CDR3. Germline loops: CDR1 MGHRA, CDR2 YSYEKL. V lost 1 base to trimming and J lost 2 bases; unmatched junction nucleotides: 3. CDR3 DNA: TGCGCCAGCAGCCAAGGGACTAGCGGGAGGGGAACCTACAATGAGCAGTTCTTC. Amino acids: CASSQGTSGRGTYNEQFF.

In this sample, this clonotype turned up many times. V usage is TRBV29-1 and J usage is TRBJ2-1, with 9 bases aligning to TRBD1. The junction had 8 bases not matched to a gene; V was cut back by 3 bases and J by 8 bases. The CDR3 loop spans 14 amino acids. Germline V gene data show CDR1 as SQVTM and CDR2 as ANQGSEA. CDR3 nucleotide sequence: TGCAGCGTTGATGGACAGGGGTTCTCAGATGAGCAGTTCTTC. Amino acid sequence: CSVDGQGFSDEQFF.

The chain is built from TRBV20-1 and TRBJ2-5; D is perhaps TRBD2 (5 bases). CDR1 is DFQATT and CDR2 is SNEGSKA in the germline V gene (reference sequence). V was shortened by 5 bases and J by 4 bases, with 20 bases between the two germline ends. The CDR3 covers 15 residues. CDR3 residues: CSASTPNSVRETQYF. The CDR3 DNA reads as TGCAGTGCTTCAACCCCTAATAGCGTACGAGAGACCCAGTACTTC.